Each of the 7 T cell receptor beta chains below was sequenced from the same sample in a study of OX40 agonist ivuxolimab in advanced cancers. Profiling relied on immunoSEQ multiplex PCR, and the TCRdb table lists in-frame clones only, not all of them. The repertoire has about 28,000 clones, over 90% of them found once; the top ten carry 26%. This material consisted of CD4+ or CD8+ T cells sorted from blood, taken in a trial of the OX40 agonist ivuxolimab. These TCRs come from an adult with an advanced solid tumor such as melanoma, head and neck, liver or kidney cancer.

The CDR3 spells CASSQATSVTDTQYF. The CDR3 region has the DNA TGCGCCAGCAGCCAGGCGACTAGCGTCACAGATACGCAGTATTTT. The rearrangement links TRBV4-1 to TRBJ2-3; 8 bases line up with TRBD2. Trimming cost V 3 bases and J 2 bases; bases outside gene matches: 4. The CDR3 sequence is 15 residues long. Germline V gives CDR1 MGHRA, CDR2 YSYEKL.

V usage is TRBV11-2 and J usage is TRBJ2-2, with D possibly being TRBD2 (5 bases). Germline loops: CDR1 SGHAT, CDR2 FQNNGV. Trimming took off 7 bases at V and 2 bases at J, with 14 bases between the two ends. CDR3 size: 15 residues. The CDR3 DNA reads as TGTGCCAGCACGCTCATCGGGGTTAACACCGGGGAGCTGTTTTTT. It specifies CASTLIGVNTGELFF.

The chain combines TRBV25-1 with TRBJ2-2, with TRBD2 identical over 9 bases. The junction had 11 bases not matched to a gene; V was cut back by 1 base and J by 14 bases. CDR1 and CDR2 from the germline V gene are MGHDK and SYGVNS. The CDR3 spans 15 residues. CDR3 DNA: TGTGCCAGCAGTGAATCCCCGGCGGGGGGGATGCGACTGTTTTTT. Translated: CASSESPAGGMRLFF.

This sequence joins TRBV6-1 and TRBJ2-7, with D possibly being TRBD2 (6 bases). Germline values: CDR1 MNHNS, CDR2 SASEGT. CDR3 length equals 15 residues. Trimming took 1 base from V and 4 from J, leaving 14 bases between them. The CDR3 loop reads CASSEVDWGLYEQYF. As DNA, the CDR3 is TGTGCCAGCAGTGAAGTAGACTGGGGACTTTACGAGCAGTACTTC.

This clone was seen just once. V is TRBV21-1 and J is TRBJ2-7; the listed D gene, TRBD1, was not tested against the DNA. TRBV21-1 is a pseudogene locus. There are 15 residues in the CDR3. Here the CDR3 reads CASSKSRDTTYEQYF. DNA for the CDR3: TGTGCCAGCAGCAAATCCAGAGACACCACCTACGAGCAGTACTTC.

V usage is TRBV7-8 and J usage is TRBJ2-5; 7 bases map to TRBD1. V dropped 1 base and J dropped 5; count of bases not matched to a gene: 10. This CDR3 comprises 16 residues. Germline loops: CDR1 SGHVS, CDR2 FQNEAQ. In DNA, the CDR3 is TGTGCCAGCAGCTTAGATGGCCAGGGGGAAGTGGAGACCCAGTACTTC. Protein product: CASSLDGQGEVETQYF.

The genes are TRBV7-3 and TRBJ2-3; D may be TRBD2 (7 bases). Germline V gene lookup returns CDR1 SGHTA and CDR2 FQGTGA. The CDR3 runs to 16 residues. The ends were cut back, 4 bases at V and 1 base at J, with 15 bases in the middle. This chain's CDR3 is CASSSPKGGGTDTQYF. The CDR3 bases are TGTGCCAGCAGCTCACCCAAGGGGGGGGGCACAGATACGCAGTATTTT.